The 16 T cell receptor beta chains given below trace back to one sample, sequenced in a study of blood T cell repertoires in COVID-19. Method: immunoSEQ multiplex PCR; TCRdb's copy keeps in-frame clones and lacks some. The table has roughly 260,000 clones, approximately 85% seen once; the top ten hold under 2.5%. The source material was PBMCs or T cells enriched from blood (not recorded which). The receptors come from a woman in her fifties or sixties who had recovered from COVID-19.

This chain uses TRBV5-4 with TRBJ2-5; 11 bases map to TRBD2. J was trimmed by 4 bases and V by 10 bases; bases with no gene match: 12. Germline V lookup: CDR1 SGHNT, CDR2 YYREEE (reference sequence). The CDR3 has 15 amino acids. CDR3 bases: TGTGCCTTCCCCTCACTAGCGGGAGTGGCAGAGACCCAGTACTTC. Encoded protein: CAFPSLAGVAETQYF.

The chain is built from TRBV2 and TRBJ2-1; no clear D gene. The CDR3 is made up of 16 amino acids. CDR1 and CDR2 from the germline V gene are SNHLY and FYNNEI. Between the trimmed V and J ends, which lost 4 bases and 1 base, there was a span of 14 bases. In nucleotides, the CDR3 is TGTGCCAGCAGTGTGCACCGAAGCTATTCCTACAATGAGCAGTTCTTC. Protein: CASSVHRSYSYNEQFF.

The CDR3 DNA reads as TGTGCCAGCAGCGCGACAGGGGGCCACTCTGGGGCCAACGTCCTGACTTTC. Its translation is CASSATGGHSGANVLTF. The V call is TRBV9, the J call TRBJ2-6, with TRBD1 matching over 10 bases. The V gene's germline CDR1 is SGDLS and CDR2 YYNGEE. The CDR3 runs to 17 residues. V was clipped by 3 bases and J by 0 bases; unmatched bases: 3.

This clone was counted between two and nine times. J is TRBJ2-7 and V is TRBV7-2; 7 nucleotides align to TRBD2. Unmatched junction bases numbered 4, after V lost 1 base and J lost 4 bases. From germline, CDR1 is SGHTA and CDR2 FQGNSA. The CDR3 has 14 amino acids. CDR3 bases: TGTGCCAGCAGCTTAGAGCGGGGAAGGTACGAGCAGTACTTC. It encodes CASSLERGRYEQYF. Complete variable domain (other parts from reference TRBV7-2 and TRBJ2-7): GAGVSQSPSNKVTEKGKDVELRCDPISGHTALYWYRQSLGQGLEFLIYFQGNSAPDKSGLPSDRFSAERTGGSVSTLTIQRTQQEDSAVYLCASSLERGRYEQYFGPGTRLTVT.

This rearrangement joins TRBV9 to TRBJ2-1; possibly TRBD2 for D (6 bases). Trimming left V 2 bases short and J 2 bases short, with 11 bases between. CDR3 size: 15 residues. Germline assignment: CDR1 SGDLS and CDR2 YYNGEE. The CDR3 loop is CASSVSERAYNEQFF. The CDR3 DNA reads TGTGCCAGCAGCGTCTCGGAGCGGGCCTACAATGAGCAGTTCTTC.

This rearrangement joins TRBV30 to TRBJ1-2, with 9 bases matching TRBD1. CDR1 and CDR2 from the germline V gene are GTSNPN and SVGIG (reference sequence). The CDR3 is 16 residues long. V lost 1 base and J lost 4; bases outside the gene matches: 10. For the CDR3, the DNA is TGTGCCTGGAGTGGGGGGACAGGGACCCCCGTCTATGGCTACACCTTC. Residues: CAWSGGTGTPVYGYTF.

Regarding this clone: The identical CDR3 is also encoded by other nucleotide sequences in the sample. The CDR3: CASSLQGEETQYF. CDR3 bases: TGTGCCAGCAGCTTACAGGGAGAAGAGACCCAGTACTTC. The gene calls are TRBV5-4 and TRBJ2-5, with a weak D call TRBD1 (6 bases). Germline-derived CDR1 and CDR2 are SGHNT and YYREEE (reference sequence). V shed 2 bases and J shed 3 bases, with 8 bases lying between them. CDR3 length equals 13 residues.

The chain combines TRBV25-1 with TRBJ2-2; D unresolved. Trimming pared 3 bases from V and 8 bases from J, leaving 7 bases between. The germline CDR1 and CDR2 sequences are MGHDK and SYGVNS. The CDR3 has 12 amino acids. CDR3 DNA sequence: TGTGCCAGCAGTGATTGGGCGGGGGAGCTGTTTTTT. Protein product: CASSDWAGELFF. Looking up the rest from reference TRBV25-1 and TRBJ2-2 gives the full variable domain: EADIYQTPRYLVIGTGKKITLECSQTMGHDKMYWYQQDPGMELHLIHYSYGVNSTEKGDLSSESTVSRIRTEHFPLTLESARPSHTSQYLCASSDWAGELFFGEGSRLTVL.

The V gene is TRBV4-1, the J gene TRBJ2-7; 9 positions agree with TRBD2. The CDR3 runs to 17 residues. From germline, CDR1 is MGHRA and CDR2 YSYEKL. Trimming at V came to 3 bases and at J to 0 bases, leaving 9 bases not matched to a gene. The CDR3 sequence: CASSHREREDFSYEQYF. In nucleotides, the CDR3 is TGCGCCAGCAGCCACCGGGAGCGGGAGGATTTCTCCTACGAGCAGTACTTC.

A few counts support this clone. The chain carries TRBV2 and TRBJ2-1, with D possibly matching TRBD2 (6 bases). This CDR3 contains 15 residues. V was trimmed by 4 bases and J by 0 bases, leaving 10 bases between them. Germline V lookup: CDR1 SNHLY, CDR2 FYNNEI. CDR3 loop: CASSVEGYSYNEQFF. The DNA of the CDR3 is TGTGCCAGCAGTGTGGAGGGCTACTCCTACAATGAGCAGTTCTTC.

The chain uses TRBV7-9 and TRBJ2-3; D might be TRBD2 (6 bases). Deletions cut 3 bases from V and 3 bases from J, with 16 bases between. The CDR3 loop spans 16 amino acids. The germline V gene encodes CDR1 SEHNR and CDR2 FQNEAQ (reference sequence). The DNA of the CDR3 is TGTGCCAGCAGCTTTGGGCGGGACCAGTTGACAGATACGCAGTATTTT. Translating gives CASSFGRDQLTDTQYF.

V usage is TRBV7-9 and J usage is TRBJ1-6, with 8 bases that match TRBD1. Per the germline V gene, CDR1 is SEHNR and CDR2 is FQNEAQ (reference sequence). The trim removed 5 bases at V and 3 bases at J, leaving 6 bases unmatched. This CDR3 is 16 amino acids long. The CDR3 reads CASSRTGTVYNSPLHF. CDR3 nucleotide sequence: TGTGCCAGCAGCCGGACAGGGACGGTCTATAATTCACCCCTCCACTTT.

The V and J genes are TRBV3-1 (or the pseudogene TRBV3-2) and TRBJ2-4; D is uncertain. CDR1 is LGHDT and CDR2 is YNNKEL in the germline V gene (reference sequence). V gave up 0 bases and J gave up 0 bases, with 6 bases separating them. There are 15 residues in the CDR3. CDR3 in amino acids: CASSQDHGAKNIQYF. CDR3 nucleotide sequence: TGTGCCAGCAGCCAAGATCACGGAGCCAAAAACATTCAGTACTTC.

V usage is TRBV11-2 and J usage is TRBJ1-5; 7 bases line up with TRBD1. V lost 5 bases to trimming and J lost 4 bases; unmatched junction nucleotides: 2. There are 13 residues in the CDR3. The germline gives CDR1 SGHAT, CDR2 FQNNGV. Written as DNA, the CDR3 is TGTGCCAGCAGCCCACAGGGGAATCAGCCCCAGCATTTT. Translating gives CASSPQGNQPQHF.

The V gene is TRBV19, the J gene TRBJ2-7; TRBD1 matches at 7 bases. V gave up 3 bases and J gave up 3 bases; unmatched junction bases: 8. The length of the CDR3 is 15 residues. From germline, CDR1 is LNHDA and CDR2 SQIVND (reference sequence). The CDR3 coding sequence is TGTGCCAGTAGTATCCATTTGACAGGGTTCTACGAGCAGTACTTC. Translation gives CASSIHLTGFYEQYF.

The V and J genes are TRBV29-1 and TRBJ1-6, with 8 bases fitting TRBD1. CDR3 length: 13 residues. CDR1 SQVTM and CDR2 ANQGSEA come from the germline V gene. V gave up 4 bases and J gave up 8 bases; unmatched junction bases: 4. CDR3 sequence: CSVGQGIDSPLHF. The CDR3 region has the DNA TGCAGCGTTGGACAGGGGATTGATTCACCCCTCCACTTT. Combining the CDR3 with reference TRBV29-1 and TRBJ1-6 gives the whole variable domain SAVISQKPSRDICQRGTSLTIQCQVDSQVTMMFWYRQQPGQSLTLIATANQGSEATYESGFVIDKFPISRPNLTFSTLTVSNMSPEDSSIYLCSVGQGIDSPLHFGNGTRLTVT.